The rows below give T cell receptor beta chains drawn from one sample of a study of T cell repertoires in cytomegalovirus infection. TCRdb re-derived calls from the reads in MiXCR, one entry per CDR3 protein. There are over 450,000 distinct CDR3 sequences in the sample; approximately 11% occur only once, and 10% lies in the top ten. The specimen was PBMCs. Receptors were obtained from a human donor in good health (CMV status not recorded). Some clones in this sample may be carry-over from other donors' samples. CDR3s include the opening cysteine and the closing phenylalanine or tryptophan. Fields, in order: D gene, clone size, J gene, V gene, CDR3 protein, CDR3 DNA. A D gene is named only where the DNA matches it firmly. Clone size, where shown, is once, few, many, or a class for clones that have expanded.

d_call: .
clone_size: few
j_call: TRBJ1-4
v_call: TRBV28
cdr3_aa: CASRNDPNEKLFF
cdr3_nt: TGTGCCAGCAGAAACGACCCTAATGAAAAACTGTTTTTT

d_call: TRBD1
clone_size: many
j_call: TRBJ2-1
v_call: TRBV6-1
cdr3_aa: CASGTGWNEQFF
cdr3_nt: TGTGCCAGCGGGACAGGTTGGAATGAGCAGTTCTTC

d_call: TRBD1
clone_size: many
j_call: TRBJ1-1
v_call: TRBV7-6
cdr3_aa: CASSPQGAMNTEAFF
cdr3_nt: TGTGCCAGCAGCCCCCAGGGGGCAATGAACACTGAAGCTTTCTTT

d_call: TRBD1
clone_size: few
j_call: TRBJ2-5
v_call: TRBV7-3
cdr3_aa: CASSTGQGHQETQYF
cdr3_nt: TGTGCCAGCAGCACGGGACAGGGGCACCAAGAGACCCAGTACTTC

d_call: TRBD1
clone_size: .
j_call: TRBJ2-7
v_call: TRBV2
cdr3_aa: CASRSDREGTEQYF
cdr3_nt: TGTGCCAGCAGGTCAGACAGGGAAGGTACCGAGCAGTACTTC

d_call: TRBD1
clone_size: many
j_call: TRBJ1-1
v_call: TRBV30
cdr3_aa: CALGQGNTEAFF
cdr3_nt: TGTGCCTTAGGACAGGGGAACACTGAAGCTTTCTTT

d_call: .
clone_size: many
j_call: TRBJ1-2
v_call: TRBV5-6
cdr3_aa: CASSAYSDHGYTF
cdr3_nt: TGTGCCAGCAGCGCGTACAGCGACCATGGCTACACCTTC

d_call: .
clone_size: many
j_call: TRBJ2-3
v_call: TRBV7-6
cdr3_aa: CASSLGTLEADTQYF
cdr3_nt: TGTGCCAGCAGCCTCGGGACTCTAGAGGCAGATACGCAGTATTTT

d_call: .
clone_size: few
j_call: TRBJ2-2
v_call: TRBV18
cdr3_aa: CASSLAPERTGELFF
cdr3_nt: TGTGCCAGCTCGCTAGCGCCCGAAAGGACCGGGGAGCTGTTTTTT

d_call: TRBD1
clone_size: .
j_call: TRBJ1-2
v_call: TRBV28
cdr3_aa: CASSPQDRVEGYTF
cdr3_nt: TGTGCCAGCAGCCCTCAAGACAGGGTAGAGGGCTACACCTTC

d_call: .
clone_size: many
j_call: TRBJ1-4
v_call: TRBV7-6
cdr3_aa: CASSLLQGREKLFF
cdr3_nt: TGTGCCAGCAGCTTACTGCAGGGGAGAGAAAAACTGTTTTTT

d_call: .
clone_size: .
j_call: TRBJ2-7
v_call: TRBV20-1
cdr3_aa: CSARLRQAVTYEQYF
cdr3_nt: TGCAGTGCTAGACTACGACAGGCTGTCACCTACGAGCAGTACTTC

d_call: TRBD1
clone_size: few
j_call: TRBJ1-1
v_call: TRBV6-5
cdr3_aa: CASSLSHRGGTEAFF
cdr3_nt: TGTGCCAGCAGCTTATCCCACAGGGGAGGCACTGAAGCTTTCTTT

d_call: .
clone_size: many
j_call: TRBJ2-2
v_call: TRBV18
cdr3_aa: CASSLSTNTGELFF
cdr3_nt: TGTGCCAGCTCACTATCTACGAACACCGGGGAGCTGTTTTTT

d_call: .
clone_size: few
j_call: TRBJ1-2
v_call: TRBV14
cdr3_aa: CASSQARDGNWGGYTF
cdr3_nt: TGTGCCAGCAGCCAAGCCCGGGACGGAAATTGGGGTGGCTACACCTTC

d_call: TRBD1
clone_size: many
j_call: TRBJ1-2
v_call: TRBV7-3
cdr3_aa: CASSSGTERGYTF
cdr3_nt: TGTGCCAGCAGCTCCGGGACAGAGAGAGGCTACACCTTC

d_call: .
clone_size: few
j_call: TRBJ2-1
v_call: TRBV19
cdr3_aa: CASAGVAGGSGNEQFF
cdr3_nt: TGTGCCAGTGCAGGGGTAGCGGGTGGTTCGGGAAATGAGCAGTTCTTC

d_call: TRBD2
clone_size: .
j_call: TRBJ2-2
v_call: TRBV4-1
cdr3_aa: CASSPVGWREPGELFF
cdr3_nt: TGCGCCAGCAGCCCAGTCGGATGGCGGGAGCCCGGGGAGCTGTTTTTT

d_call: .
clone_size: few
j_call: TRBJ2-7
v_call: TRBV4-1
cdr3_aa: CASSQERGISEQYF
cdr3_nt: TGCGCCAGCAGCCAAGAAAGGGGGATAAGTGAGCAGTACTTC

d_call: TRBD2
clone_size: many
j_call: TRBJ2-1
v_call: TRBV7-8
cdr3_aa: CASSLTSGSRDEQFF
cdr3_nt: TGTGCCAGCAGCTTAACTAGCGGGAGTCGGGATGAGCAGTTCTTC

d_call: .
clone_size: .
j_call: TRBJ1-1
v_call: TRBV20-1
cdr3_aa: CSARDVRGENTEAFF
cdr3_nt: TGCAGTGCTAGAGACGTCCGGGGAGAAAACACTGAAGCTTTCTTT

d_call: .
clone_size: many
j_call: TRBJ2-1
v_call: TRBV7-2
cdr3_aa: CASSPGVQEQFF
cdr3_nt: TGTGCCAGCAGCCCTGGGGTCCAGGAGCAGTTCTTC

d_call: .
clone_size: .
j_call: TRBJ1-1
v_call: TRBV2
cdr3_aa: CASSGRVGGNTEAFF
cdr3_nt: TGTGCCAGCAGTGGACGGGTGGGCGGCAACACTGAAGCTTTCTTT

d_call: .
clone_size: once
j_call: TRBJ2-5
v_call: TRBV29-1
cdr3_aa: CSVEDRGRGETQYF
cdr3_nt: TGCAGCGTTGAAGATCGAGGCAGGGGAGAGACCCAGTACTTC

d_call: TRBD2
clone_size: .
j_call: TRBJ2-1
v_call: TRBV20-1
cdr3_aa: CSASVTSGGYNEQFF
cdr3_nt: TGCAGTGCTAGTGTGACTAGCGGGGGATACAATGAGCAGTTCTTC

d_call: .
clone_size: many
j_call: TRBJ2-3
v_call: TRBV7-3
cdr3_aa: CASSPGPTDTQYF
cdr3_nt: TGTGCCAGCAGTCCCGGACCCACAGATACGCAGTATTTT

d_call: .
clone_size: .
j_call: TRBJ2-5
v_call: TRBV27
cdr3_aa: CASSFTPRVGETQYF
cdr3_nt: TGTGCCAGCAGTTTTACCCCGAGGGTCGGGGAGACCCAGTACTTC

d_call: TRBD2
clone_size: .
j_call: TRBJ2-2
v_call: TRBV3-1
cdr3_aa: CATKRDANTGELFF
cdr3_nt: TGTGCCACCAAGCGGGACGCGAACACCGGGGAGCTGTTTTTT